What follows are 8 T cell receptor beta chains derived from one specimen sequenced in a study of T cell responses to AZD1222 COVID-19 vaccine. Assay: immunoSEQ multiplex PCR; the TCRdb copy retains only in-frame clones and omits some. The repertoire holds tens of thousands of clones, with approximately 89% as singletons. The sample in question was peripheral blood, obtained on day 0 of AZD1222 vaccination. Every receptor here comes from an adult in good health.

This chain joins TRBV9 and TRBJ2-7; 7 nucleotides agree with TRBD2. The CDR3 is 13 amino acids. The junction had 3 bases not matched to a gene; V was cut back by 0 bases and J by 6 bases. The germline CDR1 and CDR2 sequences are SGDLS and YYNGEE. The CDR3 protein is CASSVVGGSEQYF. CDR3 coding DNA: TGTGCCAGCAGCGTAGTAGGCGGGAGCGAGCAGTACTTC.

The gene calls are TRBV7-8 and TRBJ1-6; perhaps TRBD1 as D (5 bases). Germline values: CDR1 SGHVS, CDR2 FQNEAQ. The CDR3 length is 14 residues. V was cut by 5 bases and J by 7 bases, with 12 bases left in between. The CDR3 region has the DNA TGTGCCAGCAGCCGAGGGGCGGGGAATTCACCCCTCCACTTT. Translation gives CASSRGAGNSPLHF.

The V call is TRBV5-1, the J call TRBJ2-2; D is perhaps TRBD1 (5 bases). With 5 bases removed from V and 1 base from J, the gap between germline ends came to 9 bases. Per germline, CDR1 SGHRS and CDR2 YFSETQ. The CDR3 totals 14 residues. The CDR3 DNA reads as TGCGCCAGCAGAATTCAGGGGAACACCGGGGAGCTGTTTTTT. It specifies CASRIQGNTGELFF.

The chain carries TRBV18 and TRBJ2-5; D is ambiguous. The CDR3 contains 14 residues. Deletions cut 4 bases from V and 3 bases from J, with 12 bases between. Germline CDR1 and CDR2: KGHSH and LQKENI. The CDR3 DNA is TGTGCCAGCTCACTAGATCTAGGAAAAGAGACCCAGTACTTC. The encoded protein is CASSLDLGKETQYF.

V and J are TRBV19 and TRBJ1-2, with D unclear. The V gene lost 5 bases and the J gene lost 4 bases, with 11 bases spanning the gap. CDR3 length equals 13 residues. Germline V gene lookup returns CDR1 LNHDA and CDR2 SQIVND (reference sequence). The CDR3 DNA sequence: TGTGCCAGTAGTGAGTCCCGATTCTATGGCTACACCTTC. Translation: CASSESRFYGYTF.

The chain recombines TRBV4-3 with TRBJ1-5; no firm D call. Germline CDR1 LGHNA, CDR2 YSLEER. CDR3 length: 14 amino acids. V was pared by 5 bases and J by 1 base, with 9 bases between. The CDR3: CASSSGLSNQPQHF. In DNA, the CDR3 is TGCGCCAGCAGCAGTGGTTTAAGCAATCAGCCCCAGCATTTT.

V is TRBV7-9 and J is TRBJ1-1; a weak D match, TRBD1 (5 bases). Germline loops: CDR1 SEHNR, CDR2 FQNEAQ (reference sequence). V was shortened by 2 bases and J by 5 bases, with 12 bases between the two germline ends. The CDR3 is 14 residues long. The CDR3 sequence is CASSLSLGGTEAFF. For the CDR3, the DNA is TGTGCCAGCAGCTTAAGTCTGGGGGGTACTGAAGCTTTCTTT.

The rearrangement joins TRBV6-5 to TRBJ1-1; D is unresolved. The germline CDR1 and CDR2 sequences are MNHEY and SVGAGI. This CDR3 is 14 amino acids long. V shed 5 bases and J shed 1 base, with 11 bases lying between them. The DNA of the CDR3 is TGTGCCAGCAGTCCCTTGTCTGGGAACACTGAAGCTTTCTTT. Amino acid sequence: CASSPLSGNTEAFF.